This entry lists 14 T cell receptor beta chains sequenced from one sample in a study of radiation and T cells in renal cell carcinoma. TCRdb's table, derived via immunoSEQ multiplex PCR, lists solely in-frame clones and lacks some. The sample yields tens of thousands of clones, 70% to 80% seen once. The time point is: blood 2 weeks post-SBRT. The treatment denotes: 15 Gy SBRT to primary tumor, nephrectomy 4 weeks later. Here the sequenced sample was blood, taken from a patient whose treatment included radiotherapy and nephrectomy. The receptors derive from a man in his 60s with renal cell carcinoma.

The chain uses TRBV6-1 and TRBJ2-1; 10 bases align to TRBD2. With V trimmed by 3 bases and J by 2 bases, 1 base remained unmatched. Germline loops: CDR1 MNHNS, CDR2 SASEGT. This CDR3 is built from 15 residues. The CDR3 DNA follows: TGTGCCAGCAGTGAGGGGACTAGCGCCTACAATGAGCAGTTCTTC. This sequence encodes CASSEGTSAYNEQFF.

The chain joins TRBV6-6 to TRBJ1-1; maybe TRBD1 (6 bases). The CDR3 is 12 amino acids. Trimming took 5 bases from V and 4 from J, leaving 8 bases between them. CDR1 is MNHNY, CDR2 SVGAGI, per germline (reference sequence). This CDR3 is CASSTGTTEAFF. CDR3 sequence (DNA): TGTGCCAGCAGTACAGGGACCACTGAAGCTTTCTTT.

The V call is TRBV30, the J call TRBJ2-1; maybe TRBD2 (5 bases). Germline CDR1 is GTSNPN and CDR2 is SVGIG (reference sequence). With 2 bases removed from V and 8 bases from J, the gap between germline ends came to 10 bases. The CDR3 is made up of 12 amino acids. This CDR3 reads CAWSSPGYEQFF. The CDR3, as DNA: TGTGCCTGGAGTTCGCCGGGGTATGAGCAGTTCTTC.

The chain recombines TRBV5-1 with TRBJ2-7, with 8 bases that match TRBD2. The V gene end was trimmed by 4 bases and the J gene end by 6 bases; junction bases not matched to a gene: 3. CDR1 and CDR2 (germline): SGHRS, YFSETQ. This CDR3 has 12 amino acids. The CDR3 protein is CASSPRGGEQYF. CDR3 sequence (DNA): TGCGCCAGCAGCCCCCGGGGGGGCGAGCAGTACTTC.

This chain connects TRBV7-3 to TRBJ2-3; D is perhaps TRBD1 (5 bases). CDR1 and CDR2 (germline): SGHTA, FQGTGA. CDR3 length: 20 amino acids. Trimming left V 0 bases short and J 0 bases short, with 22 bases between. As DNA, the CDR3 is TGTGCCAGCAGCTTAACCCCCGCGGACACGACACTCTCTAGCACAGATACGCAGTATTTT. Its translation: CASSLTPADTTLSSTDTQYF.

The chain uses TRBV5-1 and TRBJ1-1; 8 bases line up with TRBD1. Germline V gene data show CDR1 as SGHRS and CDR2 as YFSETQ. J lost 1 base, V lost 4 bases, and 3 bases had no gene match. There are 14 residues in the CDR3. The CDR3: CASSADRGNTEAFF. The CDR3 DNA follows: TGCGCCAGCAGCGCCGACAGGGGGAACACTGAAGCTTTCTTT.

The chain links TRBV6-5 to TRBJ1-6, with D possibly TRBD1 on 6 matching bases. This CDR3 has 16 amino acids. Germline-derived CDR1 and CDR2 are MNHEY and SVGAGI. V was shortened by 0 bases and J by 5 bases, with 11 bases between the two germline ends. The CDR3 DNA sequence: TGTGCCAGCAGTTACTCGGAGGGGGGAGATAATTCACCCCTCCACTTT. Translated, it gives CASSYSEGGDNSPLHF.

The chain combines TRBV5-6 with TRBJ2-5; TRBD2 is a possible D gene (5 bases). Germline-derived CDR1 and CDR2 are SGHDT and YYEEEE. V was trimmed by 2 bases and J by 5 bases, leaving 16 bases between them. CDR3 length: 15 amino acids. CDR3 region: CASSFVFGNRETQYF. In DNA form, the CDR3 reads TGTGCCAGCAGCTTTGTGTTCGGGAATCGGGAGACCCAGTACTTC.

J is TRBJ2-5 and V is TRBV14; TRBD2 aligns across 7 bases. The CDR3 length is 15 residues. Germline V gives CDR1 SGHDN, CDR2 FVKESK. V shed 4 bases, J shed 2 bases, and the junction held 7 bases outside the gene matches. The CDR3 coding sequence is TGTGCCAGCAGCCCCTCTAGGACTAGACAAGAGACCCAGTACTTC. Translating gives CASSPSRTRQETQYF.

This clone was counted between two and nine times. The CDR3 DNA follows: TGTGCCAGCAGCCCCCGGGGCCAGGGAGACACTGAAGCTTTCTTT. It yields the protein CASSPRGQGDTEAFF. The chain uses TRBV6-6 and TRBJ1-1, with D perhaps TRBD1 (5 bases). CDR1 MNHNY and CDR2 SVGAGI come from the germline V gene (reference sequence). The CDR3 extends over 15 amino acids. Trimming removed 6 bases at V and 3 bases at J, with 17 bases between.

The V and J genes are TRBV7-8 and TRBJ1-2; 7 positions agree with TRBD1. The CDR3 spans 18 residues. Germline CDR1 is SGHVS and CDR2 is FQNEAQ. V gave up 1 base and J gave up 4 bases; unmatched junction bases: 15. The CDR3 sequence is CASSLGDSRILAAYGYTF. DNA of the CDR3: TGTGCCAGCAGCTTAGGGGACAGCAGAATACTAGCAGCCTATGGCTACACCTTC.

The chain employs TRBV7-2 and TRBJ1-5; no firm D call. The CDR3 contains 13 residues. V was shortened by 2 bases and J by 8 bases, with 10 bases between the two germline ends. Germline CDR1 and CDR2: SGHTA and FQGNSA. The CDR3 bases are TGTGCCAGCAGCTTATTTAACGGGGAGCCCCAGCATTTT. It yields the protein CASSLFNGEPQHF.

The chain recombines TRBV4-1 with TRBJ1-1; D uncertain. The ends were cut back, 4 bases at V and 12 bases at J, with 18 bases in the middle. Per the germline V gene, CDR1 is MGHRA and CDR2 is YSYEKL. CDR3 length equals 13 residues. The DNA for the CDR3 is TGCGCCAGCAGCCTGAATCAATGGGATCCCACTTTCTTT. This encodes CASSLNQWDPTFF.

V and J are TRBV9 and TRBJ2-1; perhaps TRBD2 as D (7 bases). This CDR3 region has 15 residues. Trimming removed 4 bases from V and 8 bases from J, with 19 bases in between. Germline V gene sequence: CDR1 SGDLS, CDR2 YYNGEE. The CDR3 DNA reads as TGTGCCAGCAGCCTAGGGGGGGGCCCCATGTATGAGCAGTTCTTC. Translating it yields CASSLGGGPMYEQFF.